Sequencing of this TCR beta chain was carried out in a study of shared clonotypes between healthy human individuals. Method: immunoSEQ multiplex PCR; TCRdb's copy keeps in-frame clones and lacks some. This sample has 190,000 or so clones, with about 68% found just once. The sequence was obtained from a man younger than 45 in good health. The sequencing sample was made of memory CD4+ T cells sorted from blood. The sample's subset: CD45RA-negative fraction.

This CDR3 reads CASRTYRDSNQPQHF. The CDR3 nucleotides are TGTGCCAGCAGGACATACAGGGATAGCAATCAGCCCCAGCATTTT. The rearrangement uses TRBV6-1 and TRBJ1-5; D might be TRBD1 (6 bases). CDR3 length equals 15 residues. CDR1 is MNHNS and CDR2 is SASEGT in the germline V gene. Trimming removed 6 bases from V and 0 bases from J, with 12 bases in between.